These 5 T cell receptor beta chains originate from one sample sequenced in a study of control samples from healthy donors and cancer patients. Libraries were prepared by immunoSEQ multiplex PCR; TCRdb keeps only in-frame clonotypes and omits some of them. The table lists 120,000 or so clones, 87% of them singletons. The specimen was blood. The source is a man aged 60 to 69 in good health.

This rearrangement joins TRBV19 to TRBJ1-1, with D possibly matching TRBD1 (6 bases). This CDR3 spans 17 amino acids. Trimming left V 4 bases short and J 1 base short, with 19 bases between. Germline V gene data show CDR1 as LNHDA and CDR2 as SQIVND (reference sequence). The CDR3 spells CASSRPAPGHGNTEAFF. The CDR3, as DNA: TGTGCCAGTAGTAGACCGGCGCCGGGACACGGGAACACTGAAGCTTTCTTT.

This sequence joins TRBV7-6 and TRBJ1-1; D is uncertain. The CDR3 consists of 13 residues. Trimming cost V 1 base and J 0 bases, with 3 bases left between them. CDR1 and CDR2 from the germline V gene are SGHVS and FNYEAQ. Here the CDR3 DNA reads TGTGCCAGCAGCTTAGAGCTGAACACTGAAGCTTTCTTT. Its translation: CASSLELNTEAFF. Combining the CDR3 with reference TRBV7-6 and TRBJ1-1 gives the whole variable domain GAGVSQSPRYKVTKRGQDVALRCDPISGHVSLYWYRQALGQGPEFLTYFNYEAQQDKSGLPNDRFSAERPEGSISTLTIQRTEQRDSAMYRCASSLELNTEAFFGQGTRLTVV.

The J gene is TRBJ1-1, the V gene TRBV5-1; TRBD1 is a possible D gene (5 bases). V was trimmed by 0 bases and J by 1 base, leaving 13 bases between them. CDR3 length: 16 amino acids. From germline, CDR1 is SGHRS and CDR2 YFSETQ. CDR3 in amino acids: CASSLGGRTANTEAFF. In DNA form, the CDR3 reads TGCGCCAGCAGCTTGGGGGGACGGACCGCGAACACTGAAGCTTTCTTT.

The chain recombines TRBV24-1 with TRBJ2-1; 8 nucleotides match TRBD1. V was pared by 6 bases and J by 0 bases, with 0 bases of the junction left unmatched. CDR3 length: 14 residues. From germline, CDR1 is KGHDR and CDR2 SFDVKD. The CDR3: CATSTGGSYNEQFF. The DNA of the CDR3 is TGTGCCACCAGTACAGGGGGCTCCTACAATGAGCAGTTCTTC.

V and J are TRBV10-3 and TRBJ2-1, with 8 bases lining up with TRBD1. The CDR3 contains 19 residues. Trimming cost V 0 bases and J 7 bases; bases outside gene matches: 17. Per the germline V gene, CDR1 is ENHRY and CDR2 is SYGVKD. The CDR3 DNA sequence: TGTGCCATCAGTGAGTCGGGTCTATGGGTGACAGGGGATGAGAATGAGCAGTTCTTC. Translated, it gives CAISESGLWVTGDENEQFF.